The source of this TCR beta chain is a study of regulatory T cells in long-lasting Graves disease. Through Arm-PCR of CDR3 regions and iRepertoire HTBI primers, TCR beta libraries were built. TCRdb itself ran the multiplex PCR reads through MiXCR, one entry per CDR3 protein. The sample consists of around 480,000 distinct CDR3 sequences, around 15% of them appearing once. CDR1 MDHEN and CDR2 SYDVKM come from the germline V gene. This CDR3 region has 15 residues. Trimming left V 5 bases short and J 0 bases short, with 14 bases between. Time point denoted: newly diagnosed GD, antithyroid drugs for less than 3 months. After RNA was extracted from PBMCs, the TCR library was made from it. This clonotype was recorded many times. Another study also made use of these data, one on T cells in Graves' hyperthyroidism and ophthalmopathy.

The sequence was obtained from a man between 35 and 55 years old with Graves disease. V is TRBV28 and J is TRBJ2-7; TRBD2 is a possible D gene (5 bases). Sequences were derived from peripheral blood mononuclear cells (PBMCs), sampled at new diagnosis, from a patient treated with antithyroid drugs. The CDR3 protein is CASSLTGIDSYEQYF. The CDR3 coding sequence is TGTGCCAGCAGTCTCACCGGGATTGACTCCTACGAGCAGTACTTC.